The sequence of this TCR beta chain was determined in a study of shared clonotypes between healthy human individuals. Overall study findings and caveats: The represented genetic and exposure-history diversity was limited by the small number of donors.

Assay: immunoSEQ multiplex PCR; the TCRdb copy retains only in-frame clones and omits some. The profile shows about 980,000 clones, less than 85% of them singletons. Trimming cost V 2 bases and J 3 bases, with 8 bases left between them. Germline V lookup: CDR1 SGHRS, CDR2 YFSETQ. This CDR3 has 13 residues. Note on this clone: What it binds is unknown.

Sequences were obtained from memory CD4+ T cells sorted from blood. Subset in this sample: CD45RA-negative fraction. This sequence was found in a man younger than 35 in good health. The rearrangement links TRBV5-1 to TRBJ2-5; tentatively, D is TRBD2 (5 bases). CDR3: CASSFNSEETQYF. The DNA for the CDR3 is TGCGCCAGCAGCTTTAATAGCGAAGAGACCCAGTACTTC.